This T cell receptor beta chain came from a study of cytotoxic CD8 clonotypes in ibrutinib-treated CLL. Study background: After median approximately 74 months, around 14 stayed in remission, about twelve progressed; responses roughly 25 partial, 2 complete. The samples contained 255,043 productive templates on average. They also contained an average of about 91,000 productive rearrangements. Study-level points and caveats: Clonality (at baseline) was higher than in age-matched healthy donors and tracked circulating CD8+ T-cell counts. A rise in clonality was seen at ibrutinib response, and a fall back toward baseline was seen at progression.

V shed 6 bases and J shed 4 bases, with 15 bases lying between them. The CDR3 length is 15 residues. The germline CDR1 and CDR2 sequences are MNHEY and SVGAGI. A remark on this clone: The antigen is unknown.

Here immunoSEQ multiplex PCR was the method, and the copy in TCRdb shows in-frame clones only, minus some. This sample yields under 150,000 clones, of which 75% to 85% are seen a single time; 7.5% to 8% belongs to the top ten. The chain combines TRBV6-5 with TRBJ2-2; TRBD1 might be the D (5 bases). The origin of this receptor is a human donor with chronic lymphocytic leukemia. The sample consisted of PBMCs, taken after 36 months of ibrutinib treatment. CDR3 DNA: TGTGCCAGCAGCCCCAAGGGGTTCGGCACCGGGGAGCTGTTTTTT. This encodes CASSPKGFGTGELFF.